This TCR beta chain appears in the sequencing data of a study of blood T cells in healthy people across ages. Together with a sample-barcoded 5' primer, a J-beta primer mix was included in a second PCR lasting roughly 6 to 12 cycles. Each of the cDNA molecules was tagged by a template-switch adaptor with 12 random nucleotides. TCRdb used MiXCR to reprocess the 5' RACE reads, holding one entry per CDR3 protein. The sample holds under 2 million distinct CDR3 sequences, roughly a third seen once. Extraction of total RNA produced a minimum of 5.5 micrograms from each sample. CDR3 length: 14 residues. V gave up 0 bases and J gave up 7 bases, with 15 bases separating them. The germline CDR1 and CDR2 sequences are GTSNPN and SVGIG (reference sequence). This clonotype appeared a single time.

The clonotype originates from a woman in her twenties or thirties in good health. The V call is TRBV30, the J call TRBJ1-2, with D unclear. Sequenced material: blood. The CDR3 DNA follows: TGTGCCTGGAGTGTAAAGGTGGCTCCACTTGGCTACACCTTC. Protein: CAWSVKVAPLGYTF.